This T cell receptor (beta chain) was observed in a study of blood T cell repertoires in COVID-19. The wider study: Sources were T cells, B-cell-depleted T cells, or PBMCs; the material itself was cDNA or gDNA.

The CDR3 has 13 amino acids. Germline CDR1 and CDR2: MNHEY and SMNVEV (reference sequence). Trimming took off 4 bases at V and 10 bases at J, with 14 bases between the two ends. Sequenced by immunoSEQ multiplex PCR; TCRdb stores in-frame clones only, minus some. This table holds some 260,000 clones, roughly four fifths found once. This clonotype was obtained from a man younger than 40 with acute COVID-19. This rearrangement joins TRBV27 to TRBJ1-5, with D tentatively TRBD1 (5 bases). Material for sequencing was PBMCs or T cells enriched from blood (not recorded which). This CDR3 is CASSSGVGGPQHF. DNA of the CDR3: TGTGCCAGCAGTTCCGGAGTCGGGGGACCCCAGCATTTT.